These 21 T cell receptor beta chains originate from one sample sequenced in a study of immune evolution from preneoplasia to lung adenocarcinoma. Profiled with immunoSEQ multiplex PCR; TCRdb holds only in-frame clones, not every one. In the table there are over 30,000 clones, 74% of which are singletons. The sample comprised FFPE invasive lung adenocarcinoma tissue. Receptors were obtained from a person in their sixties or seventies with lung adenocarcinoma.

V gene TRBV10-2 combines with J gene TRBJ2-3, with 7 bases identical to TRBD2. Germline CDR1 is WSHSY and CDR2 is SAAADI. CDR3 length: 17 residues. The J segment lost 0 bases and the V segment lost 7 bases, leaving 13 bases of the junction unmatched. The DNA of the CDR3 is TGCGCCAGCAATCGGCTAGCGGAAATCTCTAGCACAGATACGCAGTATTTT. Encoded protein: CASNRLAEISSTDTQYF.

The V and J genes are TRBV7-2 and TRBJ2-2; D ambiguous. CDR1 and CDR2 (germline): SGHTA, FQGNSA. The CDR3 length is 13 residues. V was trimmed by 7 bases and J by 0 bases, leaving 6 bases between them. DNA for the CDR3: TGTGCCAGCAAGTCGGCGAACACCGGGGAGCTGTTTTTT. It is translated as CASKSANTGELFF.

This chain joins TRBV29-1 and TRBJ1-1; D remains unclear. The germline V gene has CDR1 SQVTM and CDR2 ANQGSEA. The CDR3 covers 13 residues. V was pared by 7 bases and J by 5 bases, with 17 bases between. CDR3 loop: CSAGAQRETEAFF. The DNA of the CDR3 is TGCAGCGCCGGAGCTCAGAGGGAGACTGAAGCTTTCTTT.

This clone was observed a few times. The gene calls are TRBV5-4 and TRBJ2-1; D gene uncertain. The CDR3 loop spans 13 amino acids. Trimming removed 0 bases at V and 10 bases at J, with 11 bases between. Germline V gene data show CDR1 as SGHNT and CDR2 as YYREEE (reference sequence). The CDR3 region has the DNA TGTGCCAGCAGCTTGGACCGCAACGGGGAGCAGTTCTTC. The encoded protein is CASSLDRNGEQFF. The full variable domain, rest sourced from reference TRBV5-4 and TRBJ2-1, is ETGVTQSPTHLIKTRGQQVTLRCSSQSGHNTVSWYQQALGQGPQFIFQYYREEENGRGNFPPRFSGLQFPNYSSELNVNALELDDSALYLCASSLDRNGEQFFGPGTRLTVL.

This clone was observed a handful of times. The chain combines TRBV11-2 with TRBJ2-2; no reliable D call. V gave up 6 bases and J gave up 1 base, with 6 bases separating them. The germline gives CDR1 SGHAT, CDR2 FQNNGV. The CDR3 length is 13 residues. The chain's CDR3 is CASRVENTGELFF. The CDR3 DNA reads TGTGCCAGCAGAGTAGAGAACACCGGGGAGCTGTTTTTT.

By frequency in the sample, this clone is medium-sized. The chain couples TRBV5-1 to TRBJ1-3; no firm D call. Germline CDR1 and CDR2: SGHRS and YFSETQ. Trimming stripped 4 bases from V and 2 bases from J, with 7 bases between. The CDR3 is 13 residues long. In DNA form, the CDR3 reads TGCGCCAGCAGCCCCCGGGCTGGAAACACCATATATTTT. Amino acid sequence: CASSPRAGNTIYF.

This clone was counted once. V and J are TRBV5-1 and TRBJ2-7; 7 bases line up with TRBD1. This CDR3 spans 14 amino acids. Germline V lookup: CDR1 SGHRS, CDR2 YFSETQ. V lost 4 bases, J lost 2 bases, and 6 bases stayed unmatched. Here the CDR3 reads CASSPDGTAYEQYF. The CDR3 DNA sequence: TGCGCCAGCAGCCCGGACGGGACAGCCTACGAGCAGTACTTC.

This clone was observed a few times. V is TRBV11-3 and J is TRBJ1-1; TRBD1 matches at 7 bases. J lost 4 bases, V lost 4 bases, and 9 bases had no gene match. Germline values: CDR1 SGHNT, CDR2 YENEEA. CDR3 length: 15 amino acids. CDR3: CASSSSGGLGTEAFF. The DNA of the CDR3 is TGTGCCAGCAGCTCATCAGGGGGACTGGGCACTGAAGCTTTCTTT.

The rearrangement links TRBV5-1 to TRBJ2-7, with unresolved D. V lost 1 base, J lost 7 bases, and 15 bases lay in between. The CDR3 is made up of 14 amino acids. Germline values: CDR1 SGHRS, CDR2 YFSETQ. The CDR3 sequence: CASSLTPGSREQYF. CDR3 coding DNA: TGCGCCAGCAGCTTGACTCCCGGTTCAAGAGAGCAGTACTTC.

This clone was found once. The rearrangement joins TRBV6-5 to TRBJ1-3; D gene uncertain. This CDR3 has 15 residues. In germline, CDR1 is MNHEY, CDR2 SVGAGI. With 6 bases removed from V and 4 bases from J, the gap between germline ends came to 16 bases. The CDR3 reads CASRRTREAGNTIYF. CDR3 nucleotide sequence: TGTGCCAGCAGACGGACCCGGGAGGCAGGAAACACCATATATTTT.

This clone was picked up a small number of times. The genes are TRBV28 and TRBJ2-7, with 7 nucleotides matching TRBD1. J lost 2 bases, V lost 5 bases, and 3 bases had no gene match. Germline CDR1 reads MDHEN; CDR2 reads SYDVKM. This CDR3 has 13 amino acids. In DNA form, the CDR3 reads TGTGCCAGCAGTCCGGGACAGACCTACGAGCAGTACTTC. It codes for CASSPGQTYEQYF.

By sample fraction, this clone is medium-sized. The chain links TRBV5-6 to TRBJ2-1, with 7 positions matching TRBD1. This CDR3 spans 12 amino acids. Germline CDR1 and CDR2: SGHDT and YYEEEE. The junction had 5 bases not matched to a gene; V was cut back by 0 bases and J by 14 bases. This CDR3 is CASSLGDSPEFF. The CDR3 DNA reads as TGTGCCAGCAGCTTGGGGGACAGTCCTGAGTTCTTC.

The chain employs TRBV5-4 and TRBJ2-7; weak D call: TRBD1 (6 bases). The CDR3 contains 16 residues. Germline CDR1 is SGHNT and CDR2 is YYREEE (reference sequence). Trimming shortened V by 4 bases and J by 3 bases, and 20 bases separated the two germline ends. The CDR3 protein is CASSIGTPDLLYEQYF. CDR3 bases: TGTGCCAGCAGCATCGGGACACCCGATCTCCTCTACGAGCAGTACTTC.

CDR3 protein: CASSLERLSGANVLTF. CDR3 in DNA: TGTGCCAGCAGCTTAGAACGCCTCTCTGGGGCCAACGTCCTGACTTTC. The chain recombines TRBV7-2 with TRBJ2-6; D is ambiguous. Germline V gives CDR1 SGHTA, CDR2 FQGNSA. The CDR3 contains 16 residues. Trimming stripped 1 base from V and 0 bases from J, with 7 bases between.

This clone turned up a few times. The genes are TRBV20-1 and TRBJ2-1, with a tentative D call TRBD2 (6 bases). CDR1 and CDR2 (germline): DFQATT, SNEGSKA (reference sequence). The V gene lost 5 bases and the J gene lost 5 bases, with 7 bases spanning the gap. The CDR3 contains 11 residues. The CDR3 DNA sequence: TGCAGTGCTGGGGGGAACAATGAGCAGTTCTTC. Encoded protein: CSAGGNNEQFF.

The chain couples TRBV9 to TRBJ1-2, with D tentatively TRBD1 (6 bases). The germline gives CDR1 SGDLS, CDR2 YYNGEE. CDR3 length: 14 residues. V was shortened by 2 bases and J by 1 base, with 9 bases between the two germline ends. The CDR3 nucleotides are TGTGCCAGCAGCGTCACAGGGCATAACTATGGCTACACCTTC. Its protein product is CASSVTGHNYGYTF.

This clone was found many times. The chain couples TRBV5-3 to TRBJ2-1; a possible D gene is TRBD2 (6 bases). TRBV5-3 is an open reading frame whose function is uncertain. Between the trimmed V and J ends, which lost 4 bases and 6 bases, there was a span of 11 bases. This CDR3 region has 13 residues. The CDR3 spells CARSPLGSNEQFF. CDR3 nucleotide sequence: TGTGCCAGAAGCCCCCTCGGGAGCAATGAGCAGTTCTTC.

V is TRBV7-8 and J is TRBJ2-7; a possible D gene is TRBD2 (6 bases). The CDR3 sequence is 16 residues long. The germline CDR1 and CDR2 sequences are SGHVS and FQNEAQ. V lost 5 bases and J lost 3, with 20 bases in between. CDR3 DNA sequence: TGTGCCAGCAGCCCCTTGGGGGGAGGAGGAAGCTACGAGCAGTACTTC. The encoded protein is CASSPLGGGGSYEQYF. The whole variable domain, remainder taken from reference TRBV7-8 and TRBJ2-7, is GAGVSQSPRYKVAKRGQDVALRCDPISGHVSLFWYQQALGQGPEFLTYFQNEAQLDKSGLPSDRFFAERPEGSVSTLKIQRTQQEDSAVYLCASSPLGGGGSYEQYFGPGTRLTVT.

The chain uses TRBV27 and TRBJ2-1; perhaps D is TRBD1 or TRBD2 (5 bases each). Germline V gene sequence: CDR1 MNHEY, CDR2 SMNVEV (reference sequence). Trimming left V 8 bases short and J 9 bases short, with 17 bases between. CDR3 length: 13 residues. CDR3: CASSIDWDGEQFF. The CDR3 nucleotides read TGTGCCAGCTCGATTGACTGGGACGGTGAGCAGTTCTTC.

V and J are TRBV6-5 and TRBJ1-1, with a possible D match to TRBD1 (5 bases). Trimming stripped 2 bases from V and 3 bases from J, with 7 bases between. Germline CDR1 reads MNHEY; CDR2 reads SVGAGI. CDR3 length: 13 amino acids. CDR3 bases: TGTGCCAGCAGTTACACAGGAGACACTGAAGCTTTCTTT. It codes for CASSYTGDTEAFF.

The genes are TRBV7-2 and TRBJ1-2, with TRBD1 matching 8 bases. Germline V lookup: CDR1 SGHTA, CDR2 FQGNSA. The CDR3 has 13 residues. The junction had 3 bases not matched to a gene; V was cut back by 5 bases and J by 4 bases. The CDR3 here is CASSRDRSYGYTF. CDR3 nucleotides: TGTGCCAGCAGCCGGGACAGGAGCTATGGCTACACCTTC.